A single sample is the source of the 22 T cell receptor beta chains below, sequenced in a study of blood T cell repertoires in COVID-19. Data came from immunoSEQ multiplex PCR; TCRdb stores just in-frame clones and leaves some out. Of about 180,000 clones listed, 82% are singletons. The sample comprised peripheral blood. Receptors originate from a woman aged 70-85 years with acute or convalescent COVID-19.

The genes are TRBV11-2 and TRBJ2-2; tentatively, D is TRBD2 (7 bases). This CDR3 has 15 amino acids. The V and J ends lost 3 bases and 4 bases respectively, with 12 bases between them. The V gene's germline CDR1 is SGHAT and CDR2 FQNNGV. The CDR3 is CASSLWGGGTGELFF. The CDR3 coding sequence is TGTGCCAGCAGCTTGTGGGGAGGGGGCACCGGGGAGCTGTTTTTT.

This clone was picked up one time. The chain has TRBV28 and TRBJ1-5; unclear D gene. There are 13 residues in the CDR3. Trimming cost V 3 bases and J 5 bases, with 8 bases left between them. The germline gives CDR1 MDHEN, CDR2 SYDVKM. CDR3 loop: CASSFASHQPQHF. The CDR3 DNA reads as TGTGCCAGCAGTTTCGCCAGTCATCAGCCCCAGCATTTT.

The chain has TRBV19 and TRBJ2-3; TRBD1 agrees at 7 bases. Germline values: CDR1 LNHDA, CDR2 SQIVND (reference sequence). The CDR3 is 14 residues long. The CDR3 DNA is TGTGCTTCTAAGGAGACAGGGAGCACAGATACGCAGTATTTT. Its translation is CASKETGSTDTQYF.

The chain joins TRBV19 to TRBJ2-1; the D gene is possibly TRBD1 (6 bases). V was cut by 6 bases and J by 4 bases, with 10 bases left in between. CDR1 and CDR2 from the germline V gene are LNHDA and SQIVND (reference sequence). CDR3 length: 13 amino acids. The CDR3 loop is CASSGTNYNEQFF. CDR3 nucleotide sequence: TGTGCCAGTAGCGGGACAAATTACAATGAGCAGTTCTTC.

The chain couples TRBV11-2 to TRBJ2-7; 7 bases align to TRBD1. The junction had 11 bases not matched to a gene; V was cut back by 4 bases and J by 5 bases. CDR3 length: 15 amino acids. Germline V lookup: CDR1 SGHAT, CDR2 FQNNGV. Here the CDR3 DNA reads TGTGCCAGCAGCTCAAACCCCGGGACAGAAAACGAGCAGTACTTC. Translating gives CASSSNPGTENEQYF.

The J gene is TRBJ1-2, the V gene TRBV5-1; D is ambiguous. Trimming cost V 0 bases and J 8 bases, with 11 bases left between them. Germline CDR1 SGHRS, CDR2 YFSETQ. The CDR3 contains 13 residues. The CDR3 loop is CASSLAPERGYTF. The CDR3 coding sequence is TGCGCCAGCAGCTTGGCACCGGAGCGAGGCTACACCTTC.

The chain recombines TRBV11-3 with TRBJ2-2; the match to TRBD1 covers 7 bases. Germline V gene sequence: CDR1 SGHNT, CDR2 YENEEA. The length of the CDR3 is 15 residues. J lost 5 bases, V lost 5 bases, and 8 bases had no gene match. The CDR3 spells CASSPGTEQTGELFF. The CDR3, as DNA: TGTGCCAGCAGCCCAGGGACAGAGCAGACCGGGGAGCTGTTTTTT.

The genes are TRBV11-2 and TRBJ2-3; TRBD1 is a possible D gene (5 bases). Germline CDR1 and CDR2: SGHAT and FQNNGV. V was shortened by 5 bases and J by 3 bases, with 15 bases between the two germline ends. This CDR3 has 15 amino acids. The CDR3 loop reads CASSRGGLDTDTQYF. In DNA form, the CDR3 reads TGTGCCAGCAGCAGGGGTGGGCTAGATACAGATACGCAGTATTTT. Together with reference TRBV11-2 and TRBJ2-3, the CDR3 gives the full variable domain: EAGVAQSPRYKIIEKRQSVAFWCNPISGHATLYWYQQILGQGPKLLIQFQNNGVVDDSQLPKDRFSAERLKGVDSTLKIQPAKLEDSAVYLCASSRGGLDTDTQYFGPGTRLTVL.

This rearrangement joins TRBV6-5 to TRBJ2-5; 7 bases align to TRBD1. This CDR3 contains 13 residues. Germline trimming cut 6 bases from V and 4 bases from J; bases unmatched to any gene: 5. Per the germline V gene, CDR1 is MNHEY and CDR2 is SVGAGI. The CDR3: CASRRGPSETQYF. The CDR3 coding sequence is TGTGCCAGCAGGAGGGGGCCATCAGAGACCCAGTACTTC.

Points on this clone: One end of the junction varies from germline; a read error may be responsible. The sample holds other DNA sequences that translate to the same CDR3. The rearrangement links TRBV12-3 or TRBV12-4 to TRBJ1-1; D is undetermined. The length of the CDR3 is 13 residues. The CDR3 DNA is TGTGCCAGCAGGTCACAGCTTAACACTGAAGCCTTCTTT. Translated: CASRSQLNTEAFF.

J is TRBJ2-7 and V is TRBV5-1; D is unclear. Trimming took off 5 bases at V and 0 bases at J, with 6 bases between the two ends. CDR3 length: 12 residues. CDR1 is SGHRS and CDR2 is YFSETQ in the germline V gene. The CDR3 sequence: CASRMSSYEQYF. In nucleotides, the CDR3 is TGCGCCAGCAGGATGAGCTCCTACGAGCAGTACTTC.

The chain joins TRBV7-9 to TRBJ2-5; TRBD2 matches at 8 bases. CDR1 SEHNR and CDR2 FQNEAQ come from the germline V gene (reference sequence). V gave up 6 bases and J gave up 4 bases; unmatched junction bases: 4. The CDR3 contains 13 residues. The CDR3 DNA reads as TGTGCCAGCAGTCACACTAGCGGAGAGACCCAGTACTTC. This codes for CASSHTSGETQYF.

The genes are TRBV7-9 and TRBJ2-1; 7 positions agree with TRBD2. Germline CDR1 reads SEHNR; CDR2 reads FQNEAQ (reference sequence). After removal of 2 bases from V and 1 base from J, the junction contained 5 bases not matched to a gene. This CDR3 comprises 16 residues. The DNA for the CDR3 is TGTGCCAGCAGCTTACCGGGAGGAGAATCCTACAATGAGCAGTTCTTC. It translates to CASSLPGGESYNEQFF.

CDR3 coding DNA: TGTGCCAGCAGCCGGGGAACCTATAATTCACCCCTCCACTTT. Its protein product is CASSRGTYNSPLHF. This chain uses TRBV7-9 with TRBJ1-6; no clear D. This CDR3 region has 14 residues. The germline V and J ends were trimmed by 5 bases and 2 bases, with 7 bases remaining between them. Per germline, CDR1 SEHNR and CDR2 FQNEAQ (reference sequence).

The chain joins TRBV6-5 to TRBJ2-1, with 12 bases lining up with TRBD2. Losses at the gene ends were 3 bases for V and 5 bases for J; bases not matched to a gene: 5. Germline V gene data show CDR1 as MNHEY and CDR2 as SVGAGI. This CDR3 is built from 16 residues. DNA of the CDR3: TGTGCCAGCAGTTATCTAGCGGGGGGGAACCACAATGAGCAGTTCTTC. It translates to CASSYLAGGNHNEQFF.

The chain links TRBV18 to TRBJ1-1; the match to TRBD1 covers 10 bases. CDR1 is KGHSH, CDR2 LQKENI, per germline. CDR3 length equals 16 residues. Trimming cost V 4 bases and J 0 bases; bases outside gene matches: 5. For the CDR3, the DNA is TGTGCCAGCTCACGCGGGACAGGGGCTCTGAACACTGAAGCTTTCTTT. This gives the protein CASSRGTGALNTEAFF.

The chain recombines TRBV19 with TRBJ1-5, with a tentative D call TRBD1 (5 bases). Germline V CDR1 and CDR2: LNHDA, SQIVND (reference sequence). With 3 bases removed from V and 9 bases from J, the gap between germline ends came to 9 bases. The CDR3 length is 12 residues. CDR3 bases: TGTGCCAGTAGTATTGGAGGGGTGCCCCAGCATTTT. Translated, it gives CASSIGGVPQHF.

This clone was seen more than once but under ten times. V gene TRBV6-5 combines with J gene TRBJ1-4; TRBD1 agrees at 8 bases. Germline CDR1 reads MNHEY; CDR2 reads SVGAGI. J gave up 4 bases and V 5 bases, and 3 bases lay outside the gene matches. CDR3 length: 14 residues. The CDR3 spells CASSPDRDNEKLFF. For the CDR3, the DNA is TGTGCCAGCAGTCCGGACAGGGATAATGAAAAACTGTTTTTT.

This chain connects TRBV10-1 to TRBJ2-3, with unresolved D. Germline V gene lookup returns CDR1 WNHNN and CDR2 SYGVQD (reference sequence). Trimming took 2 bases from V and 1 from J, leaving 7 bases between them. The CDR3 is 14 residues long. CDR3 nucleotide sequence: TGCGCCAGCAGTGAGAATTCGGGCACAGATACGCAGTATTTT. Protein product: CASSENSGTDTQYF.

The chain carries TRBV5-1 and TRBJ2-2; possibly TRBD2 for D (6 bases). The CDR3 consists of 15 residues. Between the trimmed V and J ends, which lost 4 bases and 8 bases, there was a span of 18 bases. CDR1 SGHRS and CDR2 YFSETQ come from the germline V gene. CDR3 in amino acids: CASSPLEGLTGELFF. For the CDR3, the DNA is TGCGCCAGCAGCCCCCTGGAGGGGTTGACTGGGGAGCTGTTTTTT. Based on the CDR3 plus reference TRBV5-1 and TRBJ2-2, the full variable domain is KAGVTQTPRYLIKTRGQQVTLSCSPISGHRSVSWYQQTPGQGLQFLFEYFSETQRNKGNFPGRFSGRQFSNSRSEMNVSTLELGDSALYLCASSPLEGLTGELFFGEGSRLTVL.

The chain combines TRBV7-6 with TRBJ2-1; D may be TRBD2 (6 bases). Trimming left V 2 bases short and J 5 bases short, with 16 bases between. The length of the CDR3 is 16 residues. The germline V gene encodes CDR1 SGHVS and CDR2 FNYEAQ. The CDR3 coding sequence is TGTGCCAGCAGCTTACGGTACATCGGGACTCACAATGAGCAGTTCTTC. Translation gives CASSLRYIGTHNEQFF.

This clone was detected many times. V is TRBV30 and J is TRBJ1-2; 8 positions agree with TRBD1. This CDR3 has 13 amino acids. The ends lost 4 bases at V and 4 bases at J; junction bases unmatched: 5. Looked up from germline, CDR1 is GTSNPN and CDR2 is SVGIG (reference sequence). Here the CDR3 reads CAWNRDRPYGYTF. CDR3 nucleotides: TGTGCCTGGAACCGGGACAGGCCCTATGGCTACACCTTC.